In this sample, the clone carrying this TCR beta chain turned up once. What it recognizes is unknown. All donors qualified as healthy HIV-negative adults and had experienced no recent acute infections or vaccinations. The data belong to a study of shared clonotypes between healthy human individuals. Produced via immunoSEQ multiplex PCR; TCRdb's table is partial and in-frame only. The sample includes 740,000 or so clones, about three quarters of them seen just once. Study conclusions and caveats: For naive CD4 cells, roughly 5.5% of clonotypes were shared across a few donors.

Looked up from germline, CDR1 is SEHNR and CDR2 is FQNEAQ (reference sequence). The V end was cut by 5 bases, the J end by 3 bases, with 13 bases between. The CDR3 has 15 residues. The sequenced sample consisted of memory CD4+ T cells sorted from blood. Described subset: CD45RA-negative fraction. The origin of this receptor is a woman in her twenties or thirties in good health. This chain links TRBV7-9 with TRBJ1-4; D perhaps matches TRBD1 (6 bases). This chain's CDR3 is CASSPRAGANEKLFF. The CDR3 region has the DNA TGTGCCAGCAGCCCCCGGGCAGGGGCTAATGAAAAACTGTTTTTT.